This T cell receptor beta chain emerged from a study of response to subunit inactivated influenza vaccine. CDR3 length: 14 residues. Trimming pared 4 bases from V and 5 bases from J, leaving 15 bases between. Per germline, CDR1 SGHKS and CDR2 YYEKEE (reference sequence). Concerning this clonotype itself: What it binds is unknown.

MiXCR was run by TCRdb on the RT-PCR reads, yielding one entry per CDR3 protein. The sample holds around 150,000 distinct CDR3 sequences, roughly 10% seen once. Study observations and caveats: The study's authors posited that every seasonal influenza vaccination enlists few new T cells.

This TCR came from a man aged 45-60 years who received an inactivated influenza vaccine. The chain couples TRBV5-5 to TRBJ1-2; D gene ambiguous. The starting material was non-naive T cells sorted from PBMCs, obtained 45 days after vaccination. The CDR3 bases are TGTGCCAGCAGCCCGGACCTCCTAGGGTATGGCTACACCTTC. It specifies CASSPDLLGYGYTF.